These 20 T cell receptor beta chains originate from one sample sequenced in a study of blood T cell repertoires in COVID-19. The assay was immunoSEQ multiplex PCR, and TCRdb's table has in-frame clones only and misses some. The sample contains approximately 210,000 clones, more than 75% of which appear only once. Input material: PBMCs or T cells enriched from blood (not recorded which). The receptors derive from a man aged 30 to 45 with acute COVID-19.

The V and J genes are TRBV5-5 and TRBJ1-3, with no clear D. The CDR3 consists of 14 residues. V lost 4 bases and J 0 bases, leaving 8 bases between the germline ends. CDR1 is SGHKS, CDR2 YYEKEE, per germline (reference sequence). The CDR3 DNA sequence: TGTGCCAGCAGCCTGTATGTCTCTGGAAACACCATATATTTT. Residues: CASSLYVSGNTIYF. The variable domain in full, with the rest retrieved from reference TRBV5-5 and TRBJ1-3, is DAGVTQSPTHLIKTRGQQVTLRCSPISGHKSVSWYQQVLGQGPQFIFQYYEKEERGRGNFPDRFSARQFPNYSSELNVNALLLGDSALYLCASSLYVSGNTIYFGEGSWLTVV.

This clone came up once. This chain links TRBV2 with TRBJ1-3; 8 bases are shared with TRBD1. The V segment lost 5 bases and the J segment 3 bases; nucleotides outside the gene matches: 3. The CDR3 is 14 residues long. Germline loops: CDR1 SNHLY, CDR2 FYNNEI. In DNA form, the CDR3 reads TGTGCCAGCAGTCCACAGGGGGTTGGAAACACCATATATTTT. It yields the protein CASSPQGVGNTIYF.

The chain joins TRBV29-1 to TRBJ1-1; D is perhaps TRBD1 (6 bases). Trimming removed 1 base from V and 10 bases from J, with 10 bases in between. Germline CDR1 is SQVTM and CDR2 is ANQGSEA. This CDR3 spans 11 amino acids. The CDR3, as DNA: TGCAGCGTTGAAGTGAAAGGGGGAGCTTTCTTT. Translated, it gives CSVEVKGGAFF.

The chain combines TRBV24-1 with TRBJ2-1; 7 nucleotides line up with TRBD1. Germline CDR1 KGHDR, CDR2 SFDVKD. This CDR3 is built from 12 residues. V gave up 3 bases and J gave up 10 bases; unmatched junction bases: 2. Here the CDR3 reads CATSDRGREQFF. The CDR3 region has the DNA TGTGCCACCAGTGATAGGGGGCGGGAGCAGTTCTTC.

The rearrangement links TRBV3-1 (or the pseudogene TRBV3-2) to TRBJ1-6, with 8 bases fitting TRBD1. Germline loops: CDR1 LGHDT, CDR2 YNNKEL (reference sequence). Trimming cost V 1 base and J 5 bases; bases outside gene matches: 1. The CDR3 loop spans 15 amino acids. CDR3 DNA: TGTGCCAGCAGCCAAGGGGACAGGAATAATTCACCCCTCCACTTT. Translation: CASSQGDRNNSPLHF.

This clone was recorded once. The genes are TRBV25-1 and TRBJ1-1; D perhaps matches TRBD1 (5 bases). V lost 3 bases to trimming and J lost 5 bases, with 13 bases between them. Germline CDR1 reads MGHDK; CDR2 reads SYGVNS. This CDR3 comprises 14 residues. CDR3 nucleotide sequence: TGTGCCAGCAGTGAGCAGGGTATAAGGACTGAAGCTTTCTTT. Translation: CASSEQGIRTEAFF.

The rearrangement links TRBV20-1 to TRBJ2-2; unclear D gene. Germline V gene data show CDR1 as DFQATT and CDR2 as SNEGSKA (reference sequence). Deletions cut 3 bases from V and 0 bases from J, with 17 bases between. The CDR3 has 17 residues. The CDR3 DNA reads TGCAGTGCTAGTAATCCAGGAACAAAAACGAACACCGGGGAGCTGTTTTTT. Translated, it gives CSASNPGTKTNTGELFF.

This chain joins TRBV7-9 and TRBJ1-2; D perhaps matches TRBD1 (5 bases). The CDR3 extends over 15 amino acids. CDR1 is SEHNR, CDR2 FQNEAQ, per germline (reference sequence). Trimming left V 5 bases short and J 1 base short, with 14 bases between. The CDR3 loop reads CASSPTGDRNYGYTF. In DNA, the CDR3 is TGTGCCAGCAGCCCTACGGGGGATCGTAACTATGGCTACACCTTC.

This chain joins TRBV27 and TRBJ1-4, with D possibly matching TRBD1 (6 bases). Germline loops: CDR1 MNHEY, CDR2 SMNVEV (reference sequence). With 6 bases removed from V and 8 bases from J, the gap between germline ends came to 19 bases. This CDR3 has 15 residues. CDR3 nucleotide sequence: TGTGCCAGCAGATCCGTTTGGGGGCCGGGCGAAAAACTGTTTTTT. Its protein product is CASRSVWGPGEKLFF.

This clone was counted only a few times. This chain uses TRBV12-3 or TRBV12-4 with TRBJ1-1; unclear D gene. Trimming took off 6 bases at V and 3 bases at J, with 11 bases between the two ends. This CDR3 spans 13 amino acids. CDR3 residues: CASRPGEYTEAFF. CDR3 coding DNA: TGTGCCAGCAGGCCCGGTGAGTACACTGAAGCTTTCTTT.

The chain couples TRBV5-1 to TRBJ1-3; possibly TRBD1 for D (5 bases). Trimming took 6 bases from V and 0 from J, leaving 13 bases between them. Germline CDR1 and CDR2: SGHRS and YFSETQ. This CDR3 comprises 15 residues. The CDR3 here is CASTTQGTSGNTIYF. CDR3 sequence (DNA): TGCGCCAGCACGACCCAGGGCACCTCTGGAAACACCATATATTTT.

Only one count was recorded for this clone. The V call is TRBV2, the J call TRBJ1-5; 9 bases fit TRBD1. CDR1 SNHLY and CDR2 FYNNEI come from the germline V gene. J gave up 7 bases and V 1 base, and 5 bases lay outside the gene matches. The CDR3 spans 15 residues. CDR3 protein: CASSEEGQGRQPQHF. The DNA for the CDR3 is TGTGCCAGCAGTGAAGAGGGACAGGGCAGGCAGCCCCAGCATTTT. Full variable domain (missing parts from reference TRBV2 and TRBJ1-5): EPEVTQTPSHQVTQMGQEVILRCVPISNHLYFYWYRQILGQKVEFLVSFYNNEISEKSEIFDDQFSVERPDGSNFTLKIRSTKLEDSAMYFCASSEEGQGRQPQHFGDGTRLSIL.

The chain has TRBV5-6 and TRBJ1-2; no clear D gene. With 0 bases removed from V and 4 bases from J, the gap between germline ends came to 10 bases. CDR1 and CDR2 from the germline V gene are SGHDT and YYEEEE. CDR3 length equals 14 residues. CDR3: CASSLDEASYGYTF. The CDR3 DNA is TGTGCCAGCAGCTTGGATGAGGCCTCCTATGGCTACACCTTC.

The rearrangement joins TRBV5-6 to TRBJ2-1; the match to TRBD2 covers 8 bases. Losses at the gene ends were 4 bases for V and 9 bases for J; bases not matched to a gene: 9. Germline CDR1 is SGHDT and CDR2 is YYEEEE. This CDR3 has 14 residues. The CDR3 region is CASSPVAGGGEQFF. The CDR3 nucleotides are TGTGCCAGCAGCCCGGTCGCGGGAGGAGGTGAGCAGTTCTTC.

This clone was seen more than once but under ten times. The genes are TRBV12-1 and TRBJ1-5; TRBD1, as called in the table, went unchecked against the DNA. TRBV12-1 is deemed a pseudogene. The CDR3 spans 14 residues. For the CDR3, the DNA is TGTGCCAGCAGCTTACCGGGACAGGGCGAGCCCCAGCATTTT. Translating gives CASSLPGQGEPQHF.

The chain carries TRBV5-1 and TRBJ2-5, with 7 bases fitting TRBD2. The CDR3 is made up of 16 amino acids. J was trimmed by 1 base and V by 4 bases; bases with no gene match: 10. Germline-derived CDR1 and CDR2 are SGHRS and YFSETQ. CDR3 sequence: CASSLGGSPIQETQYF. As DNA, the CDR3 is TGCGCCAGCAGCCTCGGGGGGAGCCCTATCCAAGAGACCCAGTACTTC. The full variable domain, rest sourced from reference TRBV5-1 and TRBJ2-5, is KAGVTQTPRYLIKTRGQQVTLSCSPISGHRSVSWYQQTPGQGLQFLFEYFSETQRNKGNFPGRFSGRQFSNSRSEMNVSTLELGDSALYLCASSLGGSPIQETQYFGPGTRLLVL.

The CDR3 nucleotides are TGTGCCAGCAGTCCAGGGACAGGGGGGAACGAGCAGTACTTC. Translating gives CASSPGTGGNEQYF. V and J are TRBV27 and TRBJ2-7, with 11 bases identical to TRBD1. The V segment lost 5 bases and the J segment 5 bases; nucleotides outside the gene matches: 5. The germline V gene encodes CDR1 MNHEY and CDR2 SMNVEV (reference sequence). This CDR3 contains 14 residues.

This clone is a singleton in its sample. The J gene is TRBJ1-1, the V gene TRBV30, with TRBD1 matching over 7 bases. Germline loops: CDR1 GTSNPN, CDR2 SVGIG (reference sequence). There are 15 residues in the CDR3. V dropped 2 bases and J dropped 5; count of bases not matched to a gene: 11. The DNA for the CDR3 is TGTGCCTGGAGTTCCAACCTCAGGGGGTGGACTGAAGCTTTCTTT. This translates into CAWSSNLRGWTEAFF.

The gene calls are TRBV12-3 or TRBV12-4 and TRBJ2-7; no clear D. This CDR3 comprises 11 residues. V lost 3 bases to trimming and J lost 4 bases, with 4 bases between them. The CDR3 bases are TGTGCCAGCAGTTTTTTATACGAGCAGTACTTC. It encodes CASSFLYEQYF.

This clone was seen at least ten times. The sample contains more than one DNA sequence encoding this CDR3. The CDR3 sequence is CASSPDRGQPQHF. Written as DNA, the CDR3 is TGCGCCAGCAGCCCGGACAGGGGGCAGCCCCAGCATTTT. The rearrangement joins TRBV5-1 to TRBJ1-5, with 10 positions matching TRBD1. With 4 bases clipped from V and 7 bases from J, the junction kept 2 bases outside the gene matches. The length of the CDR3 is 13 residues. CDR1 is SGHRS and CDR2 is YFSETQ in the germline V gene.